A selection of T cell receptor beta chains follows, all from one sample in a study of blood T cell repertoires in COVID-19. This table comes from immunoSEQ multiplex PCR, and its TCRdb copy is limited to in-frame clones, with some not included. Of approximately 130,000 clones detected, approximately 77% appear once; the ten largest clones hold around 20%. Sequencing was performed on peripheral blood. These receptors originate from a man at least 80 years old with acute or convalescent COVID-19. Each CDR3 is given with its conserved first and last residue. D genes are given only for firm matches. The size entry is marked missing in some rows and otherwise reads once, few, many or a size class.

>TRBD1|-|TRBV2|TRBJ1-2
CASRGQGNANYGYTF
TGTGCCAGCAGGGGACAGGGGAATGCTAACTATGGCTACACCTTC
>TRBD2|once|TRBV7-2|TRBJ2-5
CASSPGGLALTQYF
TGTGCCAGCAGCCCAGGGGGACTAGCGCTAACCCAGTACTTC
>-|-|TRBV5-1|TRBJ2-3
CASKESPSSTDTQYF
TGCGCCAGCAAAGAAAGCCCCTCTAGCACAGATACGCAGTATTTT
>-|-|TRBV28|TRBJ2-7
CASSLRVHTNSYEQYF
TGTGCCAGCAGTTTGAGGGTCCACACAAACTCCTACGAGCAGTACTTC
>-|-|TRBV21-1|TRBJ2-7
CASSKGLQNGQYF
TGTGCCAGCAGCAAAGGACTCCAGAACGGGCAGTACTTC
>-|-|TRBV9|TRBJ2-2
CASSRQNTGELFF
TGTGCCAGCAGCCGACAGAACACCGGGGAGCTGTTTTTT
>-|once|TRBV14|TRBJ1-6
CASSQGIGQSANNSPLHF
TGTGCCAGCAGCCAAGGGATTGGACAGTCGGCGAATAATTCACCCCTCCACTTT
>TRBD1|-|TRBV7-9|TRBJ1-2
CASSSTGAGGYTF
TGTGCCAGCAGTTCCACAGGGGCTGGCGGCTACACCTTC
>TRBD1|-|TRBV18|TRBJ2-3
CASSGQGNTDTQYF
TGTGCCAGCTCAGGACAGGGGAACACAGATACGCAGTATTTT
>TRBD1|-|TRBV2|TRBJ1-1
CASTTSGGTEAFF
TGTGCCAGCACTACTTCAGGGGGGACTGAAGCTTTCTTT
>TRBD1|-|TRBV3-1/TRBV3-2|TRBJ1-6
CASSWTGASSYNSPLHF
TGTGCCAGCAGCTGGACAGGGGCCAGCTCCTATAATTCACCCCTCCACTTT
>-|-|TRBV5-8|TRBJ2-5
CASSLDFAWETQYF
TGTGCCAGCAGCTTAGACTTTGCCTGGGAGACCCAGTACTTC
>TRBD1|-|TRBV6-1|TRBJ1-1
CASSEATGRTEAFF
TGTGCCAGCAGTGAGGCGACAGGGCGCACTGAAGCTTTCTTT
>-|-|TRBV6-5|TRBJ2-3
CASSYSYFDTQYF
TGTGCCAGCAGTTATTCTTATTTCGATACGCAGTATTTT
>-|-|TRBV7-3|TRBJ2-3
CASSPRLGTDTQYF
TGTGCCAGCAGCCCGCGCCTGGGCACAGATACGCAGTATTTT
>TRBD1|-|TRBV14|TRBJ1-6
CASSQYPPRDRAFYNSPLHF
TGTGCCAGCAGCCAATACCCCCCAAGGGACAGGGCCTTCTATAATTCACCCCTCCACTTT
>TRBD1|-|TRBV5-6|TRBJ1-2
CASSWMDRGAYGYTF
TGTGCCAGCAGCTGGATGGACAGGGGTGCCTATGGCTACACCTTC
>TRBD1|-|TRBV7-9|TRBJ2-2
CASSMDRQNTGELFF
TGTGCCAGCAGCATGGACAGGCAGAACACCGGGGAGCTGTTTTTT
>-|few|TRBV7-9|TRBJ2-5
CASSLALGGQETQYF
TGTGCCAGCAGCTTAGCGTTGGGAGGACAAGAGACCCAGTACTTC
>TRBD1|-|TRBV7-9|TRBJ1-2
CASSLGTGAYGYTF
TGTGCCAGCAGCCTCGGGACAGGGGCCTATGGCTACACCTTC
>-|few|TRBV7-2|TRBJ2-2
CASSFSDYRETGELFF
TGTGCCAGCAGCTTCTCGGATTACAGGGAGACCGGGGAGCTGTTTTTT
>-|-|TRBV7-3|TRBJ2-3
CASSQGLMSTDTQYF
TGTGCCAGCAGTCAAGGACTTATGAGCACAGATACGCAGTATTTT
>TRBD1|few|TRBV7-9|TRBJ2-7
CASSRRGQSYEQYF
TGTGCCAGCAGCCGACGGGGACAGTCCTACGAGCAGTACTTC
>-|-|TRBV29-1|TRBJ1-2
CSVGGGTGRSF
-
>TRBD1|once|TRBV15|TRBJ1-5
CATSRPGTGYNQPQHF
TGTGCCACCAGCAGACCCGGGACAGGGTACAATCAGCCCCAGCATTTT
>-|-|TRBV4-1|TRBJ2-7
CASSRHTLGSGDDEQYF
TGCGCCAGCAGCCGCCATACTTTGGGTAGCGGAGACGACGAGCAGTACTTC
>TRBD1|-|TRBV5-1|TRBJ2-2
CASSTGGAGVGELFF
TGCGCCAGCTCTACAGGGGGCGCGGGGGTCGGGGAGCTGTTTTTT
>-|-|TRBV7-9|TRBJ2-2
CASSLRRREGSNTGELFF
TGTGCCAGCAGCTTACGGAGACGGGAAGGGTCGAACACCGGGGAGCTGTTTTTT
>-|-|TRBV7-9|TRBJ2-5
CASSLFLGQGLETQYF
TGTGCCAGCAGCTTATTTTTAGGGCAGGGGCTGGAGACCCAGTACTTC
>-|-|TRBV15|TRBJ2-6
CATSRGKASGANVLTF
TGTGCCACCAGCAGAGGTAAAGCCTCTGGGGCCAACGTCCTGACTTTC
>TRBD1|-|TRBV30|TRBJ2-2
CAWRGGGTGGAAGELFF
TGTGCCTGGAGGGGGGGAGGGACAGGGGGCGCGGCCGGGGAGCTGTTTTTT
>TRBD2|-|TRBV28|TRBJ2-7
CASSFGLAEQYF
TGTGCCAGCAGTTTTGGACTAGCCGAGCAGTACTTC
>TRBD2|-|TRBV2|TRBJ2-6
CASSPPGLAGLPSGANVLTF
TGTGCCAGCAGTCCACCGGGACTAGCGGGGCTCCCCTCTGGGGCCAACGTCCTGACTTTC
>-|once|TRBV11-1|TRBJ2-5
CASSYGGANEETQYF
TGTGCCAGCAGCTATGGTGGGGCCAACGAAGAGACCCAGTACTTC
>-|few|TRBV5-5|TRBJ1-6
CASSSGTLNSPLHF
TGTGCCAGCAGCTCCGGGACACTTAATTCACCCCTCCACTTT
>TRBD1|-|TRBV7-3|TRBJ2-3
CASSLWGQSTDTQYF
TGTGCCAGCAGCTTATGGGGACAGTCAACGGATACGCAGTATTTT
>-|-|TRBV28|TRBJ1-2
CASSESTGNYRDYGYTF
TGTGCCAGCAGTGAATCTACAGGGAACTACAGGGACTATGGCTACACCTTC
>TRBD1|few|TRBV30|TRBJ1-1
CAWCGQGYTEAFF
TGTGCCTGGTGCGGACAGGGGTACACTGAAGCTTTCTTT
>-|-|TRBV6-5|TRBJ1-5
CASSSRGGNQPQHF
TGTGCCAGCAGCTCCAGGGGTGGAAATCAGCCCCAGCATTTT
>-|-|TRBV5-4|TRBJ1-6
CASSLNRARGSPLHF
TGTGCCAGCAGCTTGAACAGGGCACGAGGTTCACCCCTCCACTTT
>TRBD1|-|TRBV7-6|TRBJ1-1
CASSLAQGGRNTEAFF
TGTGCCAGCAGCTTAGCCCAGGGGGGCCGAAACACTGAAGCTTTCTTT
>TRBD1|-|TRBV13|TRBJ1-6
CASSETGDSPLHF
TGTGCCAGCAGCGAAACAGGGGATTCACCCCTCCACTTT
>-|-|TRBV6-5|TRBJ2-1
CASSWGLSSGNEQFF
TGTGCCAGCAGTTGGGGCCTCTCATCCGGCAATGAGCAGTTCTTC
>TRBD2|few|TRBV7-2|TRBJ2-5
CASSFGGGGETQYF
TGTGCCAGCAGCTTTGGTGGGGGGGGTGAGACCCAGTACTTC
>TRBD1|-|TRBV19|TRBJ1-2
CASRPTGGNYGYTF
TGTGCCAGTAGACCCACAGGGGGCAACTATGGCTACACCTTC
>-|-|TRBV5-1|TRBJ1-2
CASSVEWPGGYTF
TGCGCCAGCAGCGTGGAGTGGCCGGGTGGCTACACCTTC